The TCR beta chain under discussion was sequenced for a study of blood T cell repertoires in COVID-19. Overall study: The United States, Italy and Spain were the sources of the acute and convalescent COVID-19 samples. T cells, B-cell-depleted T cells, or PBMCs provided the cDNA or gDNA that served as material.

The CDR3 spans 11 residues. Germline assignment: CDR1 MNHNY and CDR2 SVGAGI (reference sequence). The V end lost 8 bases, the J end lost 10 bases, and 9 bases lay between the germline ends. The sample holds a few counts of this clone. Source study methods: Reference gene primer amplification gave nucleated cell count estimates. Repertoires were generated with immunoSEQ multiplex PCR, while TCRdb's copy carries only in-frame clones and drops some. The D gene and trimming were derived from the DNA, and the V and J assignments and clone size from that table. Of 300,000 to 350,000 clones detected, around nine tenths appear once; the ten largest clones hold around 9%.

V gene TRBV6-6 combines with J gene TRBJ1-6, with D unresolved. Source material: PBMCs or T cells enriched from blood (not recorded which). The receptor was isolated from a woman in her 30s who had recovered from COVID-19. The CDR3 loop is CASVRESPLHF. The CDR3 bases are TGTGCCAGCGTTCGGGAATCACCCCTCCACTTT.